The T cell receptor (beta chain) described here comes from a study of response to subunit inactivated influenza vaccine. Only a few counts were recorded for this clonotype. TCRdb processed the RT-PCR reads anew with MiXCR; each CDR3 protein has one entry. There are 450,000 to 500,000 distinct CDR3 sequences in the sample; approximately 9.9% occur only once, and approximately 12% lies in the top ten. This clonotype originated in a man aged 50 or older who received an inactivated influenza vaccine. The specimen comprised PBMCs from blood, sampled around seven weeks after vaccination.

As DNA, the CDR3 is TGCAGTGCTCGACCCACTAGCGGGGGGGAGCAGTTCTTC. This translates into CSARPTSGGEQFF. This chain uses TRBV20-1 with TRBJ2-1, with 12 bases identical to TRBD2. The CDR3 is 13 amino acids. Germline CDR1 and CDR2: DFQATT and SNEGSKA (reference sequence). V lost 5 bases and J lost 10; bases outside the gene matches: 6.